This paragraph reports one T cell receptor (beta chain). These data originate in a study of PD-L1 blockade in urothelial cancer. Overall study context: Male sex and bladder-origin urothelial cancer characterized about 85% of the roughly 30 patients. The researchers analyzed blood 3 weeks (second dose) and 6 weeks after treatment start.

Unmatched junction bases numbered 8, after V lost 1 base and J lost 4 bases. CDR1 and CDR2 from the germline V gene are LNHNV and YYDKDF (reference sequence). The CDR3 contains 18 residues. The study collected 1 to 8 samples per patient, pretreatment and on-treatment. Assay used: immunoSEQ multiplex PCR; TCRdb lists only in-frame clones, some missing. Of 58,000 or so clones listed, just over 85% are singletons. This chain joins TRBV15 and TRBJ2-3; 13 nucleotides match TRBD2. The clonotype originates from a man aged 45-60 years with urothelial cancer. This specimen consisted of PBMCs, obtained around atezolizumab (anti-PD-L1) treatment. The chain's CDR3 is CATSRGGGTSGKADTQYF. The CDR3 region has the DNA TGTGCCACCAGCAGAGGAGGAGGGACTAGCGGGAAGGCAGATACGCAGTATTTT.